The 8 T cell receptor beta chains listed next were all sequenced from one sample in a study of PD-1 blockade in mismatch repair-deficient tumors. The table came from immunoSEQ multiplex PCR; TCRdb's copy has only in-frame clones and leaves some out. Of about 100,000 clones in the sample, 70% to 85% are singletons; the top ten hold approximately 6.5%. The sequenced sample was peripheral blood, obtained approximately 36 weeks after starting pembrolizumab. These receptors came from an adult with mismatch repair-deficient cancer.

This clone was recorded only once. CDR3 in amino acids: CAWSVLAGINNEQFF. The CDR3 bases are TGTGCCTGGAGTGTTTTAGCGGGAATAAACAATGAGCAGTTCTTC. The gene calls are TRBV30 and TRBJ2-1; TRBD2 matches at 8 bases. After removal of 0 bases from V and 5 bases from J, the junction contained 6 bases not matched to a gene. This CDR3 comprises 15 residues. Per the germline V gene, CDR1 is GTSNPN and CDR2 is SVGIG (reference sequence).

The chain combines TRBV10-3 with TRBJ2-1; a weak D match, TRBD2 (5 bases). In germline, CDR1 is ENHRY, CDR2 SYGVKD. The CDR3 sequence is 17 residues long. The germline V and J ends were trimmed by 0 bases and 0 bases, with 12 bases remaining between them. The CDR3 nucleotides read TGTGCCATCAGTGAGTCGACTCCTAGCAGCTCCTACAATGAGCAGTTCTTC. Residues: CAISESTPSSSYNEQFF.

The gene calls are TRBV5-1 and TRBJ1-4; TRBD1 aligns across 11 bases. The CDR3 is 16 amino acids. With 4 bases clipped from V and 7 bases from J, the junction kept 9 bases outside the gene matches. Germline CDR1 reads SGHRS; CDR2 reads YFSETQ. The CDR3 here is CASSKGQGGRGEKLFF. The CDR3 coding sequence is TGCGCCAGCAGCAAGGGACAGGGGGGCCGAGGTGAAAAACTGTTTTTT.

The V gene is TRBV2, the J gene TRBJ2-3; the D gene is possibly TRBD1 (8 bases). The CDR3 is made up of 18 amino acids. V was cut by 4 bases and J by 0 bases, with 20 bases left in between. Germline CDR1 SNHLY, CDR2 FYNNEI. CDR3 bases: TGTGCCAGCAGTGGCCGCCAGGGGGCGGGAGCTAGCACAGATACGCAGTATTTT. Its protein is CASSGRQGAGASTDTQYF.

The chain joins TRBV6-5 to TRBJ1-2, with D possibly TRBD1 on 5 matching bases. The germline CDR1 and CDR2 sequences are MNHEY and SVGAGI. This CDR3 has 12 amino acids. V lost 10 bases and J 6 bases, leaving 15 bases between the germline ends. In DNA, the CDR3 is TGTGCCACCCAAACGGGGGGGGATGGCTACACCTTC. It specifies CATQTGGDGYTF.

V gene TRBV7-9 combines with J gene TRBJ2-7; D is unresolved. V was trimmed by 5 bases and J by 0 bases, leaving 11 bases between them. The CDR3 contains 14 residues. The germline gives CDR1 SEHNR, CDR2 FQNEAQ (reference sequence). In DNA form, the CDR3 reads TGTGCCAGCAGCCCAGGACGGACCTCCTACGAGCAGTACTTC. Translated, it gives CASSPGRTSYEQYF.

The V call is TRBV9, the J call TRBJ2-2; 12 bases agree with TRBD2. Germline values: CDR1 SGDLS, CDR2 YYNGEE. J lost 0 bases, V lost 0 bases, and 6 bases had no gene match. This CDR3 spans 19 amino acids. The CDR3 DNA follows: TGTGCCAGCAGCGTAGGGGCTAGCGGGAGGGGTTCGAACACCGGGGAGCTGTTTTTT. Encoded protein: CASSVGASGRGSNTGELFF.

The V and J genes are TRBV27 and TRBJ2-3; 12 positions agree with TRBD2. The CDR3 contains 17 residues. Germline CDR1 reads MNHEY; CDR2 reads SMNVEV (reference sequence). With 6 bases clipped from V and 0 bases from J, the junction kept 7 bases outside the gene matches. Written as DNA, the CDR3 is TGTGCCAGCAGCCTAGCGGGAGGGGACGATAGCACAGATACGCAGTATTTT. Its translation: CASSLAGGDDSTDTQYF.